The rows below give T cell receptor beta chains drawn from one sample of a study of neoadjuvant anti-PD-1 for oral cavity cancer. Only in-frame clones appear in the TCRdb table, and some are missing; sequencing was by immunoSEQ multiplex PCR. The sample has roughly 36,000 clones, 38% seen once. The source material was tumor tissue, sampled after nivolumab (anti-PD-1) treatment. The origin of the receptors is a person between 40 and 80 years old with oral cavity squamous cell carcinoma. Each CDR3 is given with its conserved first and last residue. Each record gives: V gene, clone size, J gene, D gene, CDR3 DNA, CDR3 protein. The D gene is left open where the match is weak. Clone size is not always given. Where it is, it says once, few, many or a class for expanded clones.

TRBV28	.	TRBJ2-7	TRBD2	TGTGCCAGTCAGACTAGCGGGAGAGGGTCCGAGCAGTACTTC	CASQTSGRGSEQYF
TRBV6-5	few	TRBJ1-1	TRBD1	TGTGCCAGCAGTTACACGAGAGGACAGGGGGGCACTGAAGCTTTCTTT	CASSYTRGQGGTEAFF
TRBV19	.	TRBJ1-5	.	TGTGCCAGTAGTATAAGATTCCGGACGGATAATCAGCCCCAGCATTTT	CASSIRFRTDNQPQHF
TRBV5-4	few	TRBJ2-1	.	TGTGCCAGCAGCCCCCTGGAGGGCTCCTACAATGAGCAGTTCTTC	CASSPLEGSYNEQFF
TRBV25-1	few	TRBJ1-1	.	TGTGCCAGCAGTGGTCGGGTTGAGGGAACTGAAGCTTTCTTT	CASSGRVEGTEAFF
TRBV7-9	medium-sized	TRBJ1-1	.	TGTGCCAGCAGCTTTCCGAACACTGAAGCTTTCTTT	CASSFPNTEAFF
TRBV5-4	few	TRBJ1-2	.	TGTGCCAGCAGCCCGGGGGTTCTCTATGGCTACACCTTC	CASSPGVLYGYTF
TRBV4-1	.	TRBJ1-5	.	TGCGCCAGCAGCCAAGTTGCCGATTACAATCAGCCCCAGCATTTT	CASSQVADYNQPQHF
TRBV11-2	.	TRBJ1-1	TRBD1	TGTGCCAGCAGCTTATACAGGGGCACTGAAGCTTTCTTT	CASSLYRGTEAFF
TRBV5-6	.	TRBJ2-5	.	TGTGCCAGCAGAAAATGGACGAGGGCGGACAGCCAAGAGACCCAGTACTTC	CASRKWTRADSQETQYF
TRBV5-8	few	TRBJ2-7	.	TGTGCCAGCAGTCCGATCGGGGTTCAATCCTACGAGCAGTACTTC	CASSPIGVQSYEQYF
TRBV6-6	.	TRBJ1-1	.	TGTGCCAGCAGTTACGGGCTGGGCACTGAAGCTTTCTTT	CASSYGLGTEAFF
TRBV6-6	.	TRBJ1-1	.	TGTGCCAGCAGCCGCAGCTATTCAAACACTGAAGCTTTCTTT	CASSRSYSNTEAFF